This T cell receptor (beta chain) was profiled in a study of blood T cell repertoires in COVID-19. In the study overall: Italy, Spain and the United States were the sources of the convalescent and acute COVID-19 samples.

TCRdb's copy holds only in-frame clones and misses some; the assay was immunoSEQ multiplex PCR. The data contain approximately 170,000 clones, about 80% of them singletons. CDR3 length equals 14 residues. The germline V gene has CDR1 SGHTA and CDR2 FQGTGA. V was shortened by 2 bases and J by 7 bases, with 12 bases between the two germline ends. Sequenced: peripheral blood. The clonotype comes from a man aged 70 or older who had recovered from COVID-19. The chain recombines TRBV7-3 with TRBJ2-4; D is unresolved. The CDR3 DNA is TGTGCCAGCAGCTTAGCTGCTACCGCGAACATTCAGTACTTC. It encodes CASSLAATANIQYF.